This TCR beta chain is drawn from a study of cytotoxic CD8 clonotypes in ibrutinib-treated CLL. General study findings and limits: Clonality at baseline surpassed age-matched healthy donors and tracked circulating CD8+ T-cell counts.

CDR1 is ENHRY, CDR2 SYGVKD, per germline. The germline V and J ends were trimmed by 0 bases and 1 base, with 7 bases remaining between them. The CDR3 is 15 residues long. A remark on this clone: Antigen specificity is unknown.

The method was immunoSEQ multiplex PCR; TCRdb's version includes in-frame clones alone and lacks a portion of them. Found here are 110,000 to 150,000 clones, roughly three quarters of them singletons; the top ten hold 9.5% to 15%. This rearrangement joins TRBV10-3 to TRBJ1-3; no firm D call. This receptor was obtained from a human donor with chronic lymphocytic leukemia. Sequencing used PBMCs, obtained after 12 months of ibrutinib treatment. DNA of the CDR3: TGTGCCATCAGTGAGTCGGCAATTTCTGGAAACACCATATATTTT. This translates into CAISESAISGNTIYF.